This T cell receptor (beta chain) came from a study of T cell changes during pregnancy in multiple sclerosis. CDR3 size: 12 residues. Germline lookup yields CDR1 GTSNPN and CDR2 SVGIG (reference sequence). V was trimmed by 2 bases and J by 4 bases, leaving 8 bases between them. Sequenced by immunoSEQ multiplex PCR; TCRdb stores in-frame clones only, minus some. The table shows tens of thousands of clones, with roughly 92% occurring only once. The clonotype comes from a female donor with multiple sclerosis, enrolled in a pregnancy study. Sequencing used peripheral blood, obtained in the second trimester of pregnancy. The chain employs TRBV30 and TRBJ1-2; no clear D gene. The CDR3 reads CAWSLVSYGYTF. CDR3 bases: TGTGCCTGGAGTTTAGTTTCCTATGGCTACACCTTC.